These T cell receptor beta chains were read from a single sample in a study of tumor-infiltrating lymphocytes in primary liver carcinoma. TCRdb re-called the multiplex PCR reads through MiXCR, storing one row per CDR3 protein. Altogether 45,000 to 65,000 distinct CDR3 sequences are present, roughly 80% being singletons, with the ten largest covering about 24%. The sample consisted of liver tumor tissue from sampling region 5. The source of these receptors is a man aged 35 to 55 with primary liver carcinoma and hepatitis B virus infection. CDR3s include the opening cysteine and the closing phenylalanine or tryptophan. The order of the fields is V gene, D gene, clone size, J gene, CDR3 protein, CDR3 DNA. A D gene is named only where the DNA matches it firmly. Size values are once, few and many counts, or a class for expanded clones, and some rows have none.

V gene: TRBV28; D gene: TRBD2; clone size: NA; J gene: TRBJ2-1; CDR3 protein: CASGRLAGELLF; CDR3 DNA: TGTGCCAGCGGTCGACTAGCGGGTGAGCTGCTCTTC
V gene: TRBV19; D gene: TRBD2; clone size: few; J gene: TRBJ2-1; CDR3 protein: CASSNPPLAGGHNEQFF; CDR3 DNA: TGTGCCAGTAGTAATCCCCCTCTAGCGGGAGGCCACAATGAGCAGTTCTTC
V gene: TRBV28; D gene: TRBD1; clone size: NA; J gene: TRBJ1-1; CDR3 protein: CASSLAAQGNTEAFF; CDR3 DNA: TGTGCCAGCAGTTTAGCGGCACAGGGGAATACTGAAGCTTTCTTT
V gene: TRBV11-2; D gene: NA; clone size: NA; J gene: TRBJ1-5; CDR3 protein: CAFSLVGVTGNNQPQHF; CDR3 DNA: TGTGCCTTCAGCTTAGTAGGGGTAACAGGGAACAATCAGCCCCAGCATTTT
V gene: TRBV7-2; D gene: NA; clone size: NA; J gene: TRBJ1-1; CDR3 protein: CASNLVRGRAEAFF; CDR3 DNA: TGTGCCAGCAACTTAGTGAGGGGCAGGGCTGAAGCTTTCTTT
V gene: TRBV4-1; D gene: NA; clone size: NA; J gene: TRBJ2-1; CDR3 protein: CASSHLSVIHNEQFF; CDR3 DNA: TGCGCCAGCAGCCATCTTAGCGTGATTCACAATGAGCAGTTCTTC
V gene: TRBV6-2/TRBV6-3; D gene: NA; clone size: NA; J gene: TRBJ2-1; CDR3 protein: CASRSDLTNHEQFF; CDR3 DNA: TGTGCCAGCAGATCCGACCTGACTAACCATGAGCAGTTCTTC
V gene: TRBV4-1; D gene: NA; clone size: NA; J gene: TRBJ2-7; CDR3 protein: CASSPANRLSYEQYF; CDR3 DNA: TGCGCCAGCAGCCCCGCAAACAGATTGTCCTACGAGCAGTACTTC
V gene: TRBV11-2; D gene: NA; clone size: NA; J gene: TRBJ2-6; CDR3 protein: CATQRLRSWVNVLTF; CDR3 DNA: TGCGCCACCCAGCGGCTGCGCTCTTGGGTCAACGTCCTGACTTTC
V gene: TRBV5-1; D gene: TRBD1; clone size: NA; J gene: TRBJ2-1; CDR3 protein: CASGLGTGSYNEQFF; CDR3 DNA: TGCGCCAGCGGCTTGGGGACAGGGTCCTACAATGAACAGTTCTTC
V gene: TRBV10-3; D gene: NA; clone size: NA; J gene: TRBJ1-1; CDR3 protein: CAISTGGLENTEAFF; CDR3 DNA: TGTGCCATTTCCACCGGGGGACTGGAGAACACTGAAGCTTTCTTT
V gene: TRBV4-1; D gene: NA; clone size: NA; J gene: TRBJ2-1; CDR3 protein: CPSSPLGNNNNEQFF; CDR3 DNA: TGCCCCAGCAGCCCGCTCGGTAACAACAACAATGAGCAGTTCTTC
V gene: TRBV6-1; D gene: TRBD2; clone size: once; J gene: TRBJ2-1; CDR3 protein: CTSIEEAGGYNEQFF; CDR3 DNA: TGTACCAGCATTGAAGAAGCGGGAGGATATAATGAGCAGTTCTTC
V gene: TRBV14; D gene: TRBD2; clone size: once; J gene: TRBJ2-7; CDR3 protein: CASAAGGRGEQYF; CDR3 DNA: TGTGCCAGCGCGGCTGGCGGGAGGGGCGAGCAGTACTTC